Below, 10 T cell receptor beta chains from the same sample are listed, as sequenced in a study. TRBV12-4/TRBJ1-2 clonotypes were amplified with adaptor-ligated barcode primers. From the multiplex PCR reads, TCRdb called clonotypes with MiXCR, one entry per CDR3 protein. The sample holds approximately 1,200 distinct CDR3 sequences, 20% seen once. Cells sorted as Tregs were CD4+, CD25+ and CD127-/low. Sequenced: Tregs sorted from blood. The receptors here all came from a female donor with breast cancer.

This clonotype ranks as medium-sized. The J gene is TRBJ1-2, the V gene TRBV12-3 or TRBV12-4; 8 bases map to TRBD1. There are 13 residues in the CDR3. J lost 9 bases, V lost 7 bases, and 10 bases had no gene match. The CDR3 loop reads CASTPTGALSYTF. The DNA for the CDR3 is TGTGCCAGCACACCGACAGGGGCGCTGAGCTACACCTTC.

By share, this clonotype counts as large. The chain recombines TRBV12-3 or TRBV12-4 with TRBJ1-2; D unclear. V was clipped by 3 bases and J by 6 bases, with 8 bases between them. The CDR3 extends over 12 amino acids. CDR3 sequence reads: CASSFRVDGYTF. As DNA, the CDR3 is TGTGCCAGCAGTTTTCGTGTGGATGGCTACACCTTC.

By share, this clonotype ranks as large. The chain combines TRBV12-3 or TRBV12-4 with TRBJ1-2; no clear D gene. The CDR3 covers 16 residues. V lost 3 bases and J lost 0, with 14 bases in between. The CDR3 reads CASSFLGIGSNYGYTF. CDR3 coding DNA: TGTGCCAGCAGTTTCCTCGGGATTGGCTCTAACTATGGCTACACCTTC.

By proportion, this clonotype is medium-sized. This chain connects TRBV12-3 or TRBV12-4 to TRBJ1-2, with 9 bases aligning to TRBD1. The ends lost 6 bases at V and 7 bases at J; junction bases unmatched: 9. The CDR3 runs to 14 residues. CDR3 in DNA: TGTGCCAGCAGCCGGGGACAGGGTGCGTCTGGCTACACCTTC. It codes for CASSRGQGASGYTF.

Details on this clonotype: A much more abundant neighbour one base away suggests this may be a read error. The chain employs TRBV12-3 or TRBV12-4 and TRBJ1-2; D is undetermined. The CDR3 has 13 residues. The V gene lost 3 bases and the J gene lost 3 bases, with 8 bases spanning the gap. The CDR3 sequence is CASSFRQHYGYTF. In DNA, the CDR3 is TGTGCCAGCAGTTTTAGGCAGCACTATGGCTACACCTTC.

A few counts support this clonotype. The gene calls are TRBV12-3 or TRBV12-4 and TRBJ1-2; TRBD1 is a possible D gene (5 bases). This CDR3 is built from 13 residues. Deletions cut 6 bases from V and 4 bases from J, with 12 bases between. CDR3 DNA: TGTGCCAGCAGCCCCGCAGGGTCCTATGGCTACACCTTC. Protein sequence: CASSPAGSYGYTF.

This clonotype is large within its sample. V gene TRBV12-3 or TRBV12-4 combines with J gene TRBJ1-2, with TRBD1 matching over 7 bases. This CDR3 is built from 12 residues. V lost 6 bases and J lost 8; bases outside the gene matches: 6. The CDR3 coding sequence is TGTGCCAGCAGCCCCGACAGGGAGGGCTACACCTTC. Its protein product is CASSPDREGYTF.

There are a few counts of this clonotype. The J gene is TRBJ1-2, the V gene TRBV12-3 or TRBV12-4, with 7 nucleotides matching TRBD1. The CDR3 sequence is 12 residues long. J was trimmed by 6 bases and V by 2 bases; bases with no gene match: 0. The CDR3 loop is CASSLTGDGYTF. The CDR3 DNA sequence: TGTGCCAGCAGTTTAACAGGGGATGGCTACACCTTC.

This clonotype rates as large. V usage is TRBV12-3 or TRBV12-4 and J usage is TRBJ1-2; D possibly corresponds to TRBD1 (6 bases). V lost 5 bases and J lost 8, with 15 bases in between. This CDR3 comprises 13 residues. CDR3 nucleotides: TGTGCCAGCAGTAGAGACAGGCTCCGAGGCTACACCTTC. Residues: CASSRDRLRGYTF.

Judged by abundance, this clonotype is medium-sized. This chain connects TRBV12-3 or TRBV12-4 to TRBJ1-2; D may be TRBD1 (5 bases). Trimming shortened V by 5 bases and J by 7 bases, and 17 bases separated the two germline ends. The CDR3 is made up of 14 amino acids. DNA for the CDR3: TGTGCCAGCAGTACCGTCGCCAGGGCTGGTGGCTACACCTTC. Translation: CASSTVARAGGYTF.